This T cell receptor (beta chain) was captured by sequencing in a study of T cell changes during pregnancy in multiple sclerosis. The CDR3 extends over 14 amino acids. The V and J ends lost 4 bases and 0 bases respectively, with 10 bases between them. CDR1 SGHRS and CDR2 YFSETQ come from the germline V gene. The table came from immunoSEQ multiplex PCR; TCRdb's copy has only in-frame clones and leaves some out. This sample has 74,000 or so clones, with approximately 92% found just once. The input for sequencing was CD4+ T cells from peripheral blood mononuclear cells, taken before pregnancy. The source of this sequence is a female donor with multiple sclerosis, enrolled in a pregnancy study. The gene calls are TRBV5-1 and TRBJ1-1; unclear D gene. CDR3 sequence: CASSLYGVNTEAFF. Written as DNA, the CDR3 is TGCGCCAGCAGCCTCTACGGGGTGAACACTGAAGCTTTCTTT. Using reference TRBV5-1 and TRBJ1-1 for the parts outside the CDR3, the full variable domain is KAGVTQTPRYLIKTRGQQVTLSCSPISGHRSVSWYQQTPGQGLQFLFEYFSETQRNKGNFPGRFSGRQFSNSRSEMNVSTLELGDSALYLCASSLYGVNTEAFFGQGTRLTVV.